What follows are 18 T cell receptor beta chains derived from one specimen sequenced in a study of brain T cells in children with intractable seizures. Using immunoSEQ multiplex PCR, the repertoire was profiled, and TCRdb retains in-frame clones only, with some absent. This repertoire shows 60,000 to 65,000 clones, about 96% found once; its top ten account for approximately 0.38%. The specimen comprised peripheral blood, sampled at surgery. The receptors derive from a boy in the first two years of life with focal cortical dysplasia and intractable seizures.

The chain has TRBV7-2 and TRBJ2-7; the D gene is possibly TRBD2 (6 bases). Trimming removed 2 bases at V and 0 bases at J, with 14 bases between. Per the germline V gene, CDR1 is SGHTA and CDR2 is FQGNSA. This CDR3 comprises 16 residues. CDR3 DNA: TGTGCCAGCAGCTTACGGGTGAATAGCGGCTCCTACGAGCAGTACTTC. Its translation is CASSLRVNSGSYEQYF.

The CDR3 loop is CASSQDSFFGTSHPLTGELFF. CDR3 nucleotide sequence: TGTGCCAGCAGCCAAGATTCTTTTTTCGGGACTAGCCACCCGTTAACCGGGGAGCTGTTTTTT. The chain couples TRBV3-1 (or the pseudogene TRBV3-2) to TRBJ2-2; TRBD2 aligns across 9 bases. The CDR3 covers 21 residues. Germline V gene lookup returns CDR1 LGHDT and CDR2 YNNKEL (reference sequence). Trimming took 0 bases from V and 5 from J; bases not matched to a gene: 19.

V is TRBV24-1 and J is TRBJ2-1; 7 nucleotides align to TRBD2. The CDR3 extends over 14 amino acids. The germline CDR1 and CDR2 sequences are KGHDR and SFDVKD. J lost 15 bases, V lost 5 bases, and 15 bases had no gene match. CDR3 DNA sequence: TGTGCCACCAGTGGTCGGGAGTCTTGGACTAGTCGGTTCTTC. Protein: CATSGRESWTSRFF.

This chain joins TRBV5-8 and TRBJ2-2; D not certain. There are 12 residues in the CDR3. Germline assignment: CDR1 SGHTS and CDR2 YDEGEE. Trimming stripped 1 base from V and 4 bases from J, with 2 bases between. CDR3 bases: TGTGCCAGCAGCTTGCTCACCGGGGAGCTGTTTTTT. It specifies CASSLLTGELFF.

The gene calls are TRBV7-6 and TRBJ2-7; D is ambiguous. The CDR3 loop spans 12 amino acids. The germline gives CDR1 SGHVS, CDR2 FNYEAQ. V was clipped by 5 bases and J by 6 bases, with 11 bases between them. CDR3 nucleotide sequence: TGTGCCAGCAGCCACAGTTATGGCGAGCAGTACTTC. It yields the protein CASSHSYGEQYF.

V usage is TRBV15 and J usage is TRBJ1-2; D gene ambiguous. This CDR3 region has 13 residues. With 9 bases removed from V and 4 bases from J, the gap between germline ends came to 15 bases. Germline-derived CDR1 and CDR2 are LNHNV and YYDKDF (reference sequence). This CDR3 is CATREPSSYGYTF. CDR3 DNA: TGTGCCACAAGGGAGCCTTCGTCCTATGGCTACACCTTC.

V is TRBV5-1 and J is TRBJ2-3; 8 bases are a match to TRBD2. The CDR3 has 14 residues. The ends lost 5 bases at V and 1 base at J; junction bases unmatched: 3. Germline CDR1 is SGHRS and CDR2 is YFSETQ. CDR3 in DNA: TGCGCCAGCAGTCGGCGGGGGGGCACAGATACGCAGTATTTT. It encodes CASSRRGGTDTQYF.

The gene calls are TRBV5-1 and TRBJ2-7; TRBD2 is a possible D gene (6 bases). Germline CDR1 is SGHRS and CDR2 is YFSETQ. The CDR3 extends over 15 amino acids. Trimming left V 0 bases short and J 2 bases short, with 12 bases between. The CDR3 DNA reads TGCGCCAGCAGCTTGGGAGGAGGGGAGACCTACGAGCAGTACTTC. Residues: CASSLGGGETYEQYF.

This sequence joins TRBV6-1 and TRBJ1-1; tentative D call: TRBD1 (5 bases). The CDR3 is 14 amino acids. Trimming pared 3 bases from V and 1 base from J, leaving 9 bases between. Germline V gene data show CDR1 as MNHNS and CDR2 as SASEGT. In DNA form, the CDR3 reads TGTGCCAGCAGTGAGGGGCCCGGGAACACTGAAGCTTTCTTT. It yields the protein CASSEGPGNTEAFF.

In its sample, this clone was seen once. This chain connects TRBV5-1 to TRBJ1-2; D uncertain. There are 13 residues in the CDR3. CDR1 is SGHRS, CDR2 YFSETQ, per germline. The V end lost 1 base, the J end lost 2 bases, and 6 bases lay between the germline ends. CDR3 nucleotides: TGCGCCAGCAGCTTGCCGGAAAACTATGGCTACACCTTC. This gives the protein CASSLPENYGYTF.

The CDR3 coding sequence is TGTGCCAGTAGTACCATACAGGGCTCCACGTTTTCACCCCTCCACTTT. It is translated as CASSTIQGSTFSPLHF. V and J are TRBV19 and TRBJ1-6, with a weak D call TRBD1 (6 bases). V lost 4 bases and J lost 9, with 19 bases in between. Germline CDR1 is LNHDA and CDR2 is SQIVND (reference sequence). The CDR3 consists of 16 residues. The complete variable domain, with remaining parts taken from reference TRBV19 and TRBJ1-6, reads DGGITQSPKYLFRKEGQNVTLSCEQNLNHDAMYWYRQDPGQGLRLIYYSQIVNDFQKGDIAEGYSVSREKKESFPLTVTSAQKNPTAFYLCASSTIQGSTFSPLHFGNGTRLTVT.

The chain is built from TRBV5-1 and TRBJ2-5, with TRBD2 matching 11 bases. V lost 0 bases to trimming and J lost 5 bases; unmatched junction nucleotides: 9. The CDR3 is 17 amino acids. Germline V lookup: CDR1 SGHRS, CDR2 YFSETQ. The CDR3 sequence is CASSLGPIAGGHETQYF. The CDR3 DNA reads TGCGCCAGCAGCTTGGGTCCTATAGCGGGGGGGCATGAGACCCAGTACTTC.

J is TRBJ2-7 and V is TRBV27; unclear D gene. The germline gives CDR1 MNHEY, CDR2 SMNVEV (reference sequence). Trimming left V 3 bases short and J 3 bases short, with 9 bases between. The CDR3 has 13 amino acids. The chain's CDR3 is CASSFGPNYEQYF. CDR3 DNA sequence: TGTGCCAGCAGTTTTGGCCCAAACTACGAGCAGTACTTC.

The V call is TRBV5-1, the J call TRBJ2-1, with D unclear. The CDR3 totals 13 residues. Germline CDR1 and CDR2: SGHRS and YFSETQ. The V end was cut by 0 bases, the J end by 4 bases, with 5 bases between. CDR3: CASSLAFYNEQFF. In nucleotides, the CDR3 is TGCGCCAGCAGCTTGGCGTTTTACAATGAGCAGTTCTTC.

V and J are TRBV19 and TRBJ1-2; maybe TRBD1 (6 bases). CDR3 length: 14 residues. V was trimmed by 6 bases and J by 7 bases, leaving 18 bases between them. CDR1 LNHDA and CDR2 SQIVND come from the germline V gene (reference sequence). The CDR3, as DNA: TGTGCCAGTAGGATCGGAGGGACAATGAGTGGCTACACCTTC. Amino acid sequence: CASRIGGTMSGYTF.

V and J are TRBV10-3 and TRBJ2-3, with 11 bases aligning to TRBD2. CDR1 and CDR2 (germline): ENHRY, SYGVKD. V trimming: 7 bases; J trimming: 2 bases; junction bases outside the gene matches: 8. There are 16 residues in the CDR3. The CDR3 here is CAIKSGTSGFTDTQYF. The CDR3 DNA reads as TGTGCCATCAAAAGTGGGACTAGCGGATTCACAGATACGCAGTATTTT.

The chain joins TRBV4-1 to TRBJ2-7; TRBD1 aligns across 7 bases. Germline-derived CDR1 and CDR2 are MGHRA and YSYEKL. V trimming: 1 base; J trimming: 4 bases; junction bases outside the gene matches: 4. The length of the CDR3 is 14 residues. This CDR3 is CASSQAARGYEQYF. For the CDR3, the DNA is TGCGCCAGCAGCCAAGCGGCCAGGGGGTACGAGCAGTACTTC.

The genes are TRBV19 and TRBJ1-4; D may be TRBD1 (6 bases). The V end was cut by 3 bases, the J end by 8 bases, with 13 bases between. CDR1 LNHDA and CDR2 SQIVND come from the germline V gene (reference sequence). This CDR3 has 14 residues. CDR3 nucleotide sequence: TGTGCCAGTAGTATTGGGGGGGCGGCCGAAAAACTGTTTTTT. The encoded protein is CASSIGGAAEKLFF.